A single sample gave rise to the 25 T cell receptor beta chains below, sequenced in a study of long-term antiretroviral therapy in people with HIV. The run of the v3.0 immunoSEQ assay was at survey level. Produced via immunoSEQ multiplex PCR; TCRdb's table is partial and in-frame only. In the table there are 20,000 to 30,000 clones, roughly 86% of which are singletons. The material was unsorted PBMCs, obtained about 2.6 years after starting antiretroviral therapy. Source of these receptors: a middle-aged man with HIV.

This chain joins TRBV4-3 and TRBJ2-3; D perhaps matches TRBD2 (7 bases). Trimming removed 4 bases from V and 3 bases from J, with 17 bases in between. Germline V gene data show CDR1 as LGHNA and CDR2 as YSLEER. The length of the CDR3 is 16 residues. CDR3 residues: CASSRRGGAVTDTQYF. The CDR3 DNA reads TGCGCCAGCAGCCGAAGGGGGGGGGCGGTTACAGATACGCAGTATTTT.

V and J are TRBV27 and TRBJ1-3; D is undetermined. Trimming took off 2 bases at V and 1 base at J, with 9 bases between the two ends. CDR1 is MNHEY and CDR2 is SMNVEV in the germline V gene (reference sequence). CDR3 length: 15 amino acids. The CDR3 protein is CASSLEWASGNTIYF. The CDR3 DNA reads TGTGCCAGCAGTTTAGAGTGGGCATCTGGAAACACCATATATTTT.

This chain uses TRBV5-5 with TRBJ2-5, with 9 bases fitting TRBD2. V lost 4 bases and J lost 5; bases outside the gene matches: 12. The CDR3 consists of 16 residues. From germline, CDR1 is SGHKS and CDR2 YYEKEE (reference sequence). CDR3 in amino acids: CASSRAPSGARETQYF. CDR3 bases: TGTGCCAGCAGCCGGGCTCCTAGCGGGGCACGGGAGACCCAGTACTTC.

This clone was observed a handful of times. V and J are TRBV4-1 and TRBJ2-7, with 7 bases matching TRBD1. The CDR3 totals 16 residues. Germline assignment: CDR1 MGHRA and CDR2 YSYEKL. Unmatched junction bases numbered 8, after V lost 0 bases and J lost 3 bases. The CDR3 protein is CASSQERVTGLYEQYF. In nucleotides, the CDR3 is TGCGCCAGCAGCCAAGAACGGGTGACAGGGCTCTACGAGCAGTACTTC.

V gene TRBV5-6 combines with J gene TRBJ2-7, with D possibly called TRBD1 or TRBD2 (6 bases each). Trimming left V 3 bases short and J 5 bases short, with 18 bases between. Per the germline V gene, CDR1 is SGHDT and CDR2 is YYEEEE. This CDR3 contains 15 residues. The CDR3 reads CASSSPGAGPDEQYF. The DNA of the CDR3 is TGTGCCAGCAGCTCCCCGGGGGCAGGGCCGGACGAGCAGTACTTC. Full variable domain (rest looked up from reference TRBV5-6 and TRBJ2-7): DAGVTQSPTHLIKTRGQQVTLRCSPKSGHDTVSWYQQALGQGPQFIFQYYEEEERQRGNFPDRFSGHQFPNYSSELNVNALLLGDSALYLCASSSPGAGPDEQYFGPGTRLTVT.

V gene TRBV5-6 combines with J gene TRBJ2-2; maybe TRBD1 (6 bases). V was cut by 3 bases and J by 1 base, with 13 bases left in between. CDR1 and CDR2 (germline): SGHDT, YYEEEE. The CDR3 runs 16 residues. The CDR3 is CASSWGPVGNTGELFF. CDR3 in DNA: TGTGCCAGCAGCTGGGGGCCGGTCGGGAACACCGGGGAGCTGTTTTTT.

This sequence joins TRBV19 and TRBJ1-2; possibly TRBD1 for D (6 bases). This CDR3 has 16 residues. Germline V CDR1 and CDR2: LNHDA, SQIVND (reference sequence). Trimming removed 5 bases at V and 3 bases at J, with 19 bases between. This CDR3 is CASSPRQAGEYYGYTF. Written as DNA, the CDR3 is TGTGCCAGTAGTCCCCGGCAGGCAGGGGAATACTATGGCTACACCTTC.

The chain combines TRBV6-5 with TRBJ1-2; TRBD1 might be the D (6 bases). The CDR3 length is 13 residues. V was pared by 6 bases and J by 4 bases, with 12 bases between. From germline, CDR1 is MNHEY and CDR2 SVGAGI. CDR3 in DNA: TGTGCCAGCAGCTTTGACAGGACCTATGGCTACACCTTC. Amino acid sequence: CASSFDRTYGYTF.

The rearrangement joins TRBV5-4 to TRBJ2-7, with 10 nucleotides matching TRBD2. This CDR3 contains 17 residues. Germline V gene sequence: CDR1 SGHNT, CDR2 YYREEE (reference sequence). The junction had 9 bases not matched to a gene; V was cut back by 0 bases and J by 3 bases. The CDR3 DNA follows: TGTGCCAGCAGCTTGGGCTCTAGCGGGGGTCCCCTCTACGAGCAGTACTTC. This encodes CASSLGSSGGPLYEQYF.

The chain has TRBV7-2 and TRBJ1-4; D may be TRBD1 (5 bases). Trimming shortened V by 3 bases and J by 8 bases, and 10 bases separated the two germline ends. Germline CDR1 is SGHTA and CDR2 is FQGNSA. The CDR3 has 13 residues. This chain's CDR3 is CASSFDSREKLFF. For the CDR3, the DNA is TGTGCCAGCAGCTTCGACAGTCGGGAAAAACTGTTTTTT.

This chain uses TRBV28 with TRBJ2-7, with D perhaps given as TRBD1 or TRBD2 (5 bases each). Germline CDR1 and CDR2: MDHEN and SYDVKM. This CDR3 comprises 14 residues. Deletions cut 2 bases from V and 2 bases from J, with 10 bases between. The chain's CDR3 is CASSLGTHAYEQYF. CDR3 bases: TGTGCCAGCAGTTTAGGGACGCACGCCTACGAGCAGTACTTC.

The gene calls are TRBV6-1 and TRBJ1-3, with a tentative D call TRBD1 (5 bases). The CDR3 length is 12 residues. V lost 4 bases and J lost 8, with 9 bases in between. From germline, CDR1 is MNHNS and CDR2 SASEGT. The CDR3 spells CASSATGDTIYF. Here the CDR3 DNA reads TGTGCCAGCAGTGCGACGGGGGACACCATATATTTT.

The sample holds one count of this clone. The J gene is TRBJ1-4, the V gene TRBV4-3, with D hard to call. Germline V gene data show CDR1 as LGHNA and CDR2 as YSLEER. The CDR3 runs 16 residues. Trimming took off 0 bases at V and 4 bases at J, with 12 bases between the two ends. CDR3 bases: TGCGCCAGCAGCCAAGATCCGACCGGGGATAATGAAAAACTGTTTTTT. The encoded protein is CASSQDPTGDNEKLFF.

The chain carries TRBV6-1 and TRBJ1-1; D not resolved. Trimming took off 1 base at V and 3 bases at J, with 15 bases between the two ends. The CDR3 spans 16 residues. Germline CDR1 and CDR2: MNHNS and SASEGT. The CDR3 coding sequence is TGTGCCAGCAGTGAAGGGCTCTCGTGGAGAGACACTGAAGCTTTCTTT. Its protein product is CASSEGLSWRDTEAFF.

This chain joins TRBV28 and TRBJ1-1; weak D call: TRBD1 (5 bases). V dropped 6 bases and J dropped 1 base, with 12 bases sitting between them. CDR1 MDHEN and CDR2 SYDVKM come from the germline V gene. The CDR3 contains 14 residues. This CDR3 reads CASSRGGTNTEAFF. CDR3 sequence (DNA): TGTGCCAGCAGCCGGGGGGGGACGAACACTGAAGCTTTCTTT.

V and J are TRBV30 and TRBJ2-3; TRBD2 is a possible D gene (5 bases). V dropped 3 bases and J dropped 1 base, with 17 bases sitting between them. From germline, CDR1 is GTSNPN and CDR2 SVGIG (reference sequence). The CDR3 has 16 residues. The CDR3 DNA follows: TGTGCCTGGAGCCCCCTTGGTGGTAGCGGCACAGATACGCAGTATTTT. It yields the protein CAWSPLGGSGTDTQYF.

The sample holds one count of this clone. The chain has TRBV4-3 and TRBJ2-2; weak D call: TRBD1 (6 bases). The V end lost 0 bases, the J end lost 7 bases, and 15 bases lay between the germline ends. The CDR3 loop spans 16 amino acids. Per germline, CDR1 LGHNA and CDR2 YSLEER. The CDR3 region is CASSQDYRVLGGELFF. DNA for the CDR3: TGCGCCAGCAGCCAAGATTACAGGGTTTTAGGCGGGGAGCTGTTTTTT.

The J gene is TRBJ2-7, the V gene TRBV11-1, with 8 bases aligning to TRBD2. Germline V gives CDR1 SGHAT, CDR2 FQDESV (reference sequence). CDR3 size: 14 residues. V lost 3 bases, J lost 2 bases, and 3 bases stayed unmatched. The CDR3 DNA reads as TGTGCCAGCAGCTTGGCGGGAGGTGCCTACGAGCAGTACTTC. It codes for CASSLAGGAYEQYF.

This clone was detected only once. The rearrangement joins TRBV6-7 to TRBJ2-7; TRBD2 matches 15 bases. TRBV6-7 is assigned to the ORF class and has an uncertain function. This CDR3 has 15 residues. Trimming cost V 7 bases and J 5 bases; bases outside gene matches: 6. Here the CDR3 DNA reads TGTGCCAGCAACCCCCGGACTAGCGGGAGGGACGAGCAGTACTTC. This translates into CASNPRTSGRDEQYF.

The chain links TRBV7-2 to TRBJ2-7; 9 nucleotides align to TRBD2. The J segment lost 3 bases and the V segment lost 8 bases, leaving 14 bases of the junction unmatched. The CDR3 length is 16 residues. Germline V gene sequence: CDR1 SGHTA, CDR2 FQGNSA. The CDR3 is CASLPLAGRDFYEQYF. The CDR3 DNA is TGTGCCAGCCTACCCCTAGCGGGGCGGGATTTCTACGAGCAGTACTTC.

V and J are TRBV7-9 and TRBJ2-7; 9 bases fit TRBD2. Unmatched junction bases numbered 4, after V lost 1 base and J lost 3 bases. The CDR3 has 15 residues. In germline, CDR1 is SEHNR, CDR2 FQNEAQ (reference sequence). The CDR3 here is CASSLDLAGYYEQYF. The CDR3 bases are TGTGCCAGCAGCTTAGATCTAGCGGGGTACTACGAGCAGTACTTC.

The chain carries TRBV6-5 and TRBJ2-1; 9 nucleotides align to TRBD1. The CDR3 has 14 residues. Per the germline V gene, CDR1 is MNHEY and CDR2 is SVGAGI. The trim removed 4 bases at V and 8 bases at J, leaving 6 bases unmatched. CDR3 DNA: TGTGCCAGCAGTTCCGGACAGGGGCAGGATGAGCAGTTCTTC. Residues: CASSSGQGQDEQFF.

DNA for the CDR3: TGTGCCACCAGCAGAAGACTAGCGGGAGCGGATACGCAGTATTTT. This translates into CATSRRLAGADTQYF. The chain recombines TRBV15 with TRBJ2-3; 12 bases fit TRBD2. The CDR3 contains 15 residues. Germline V gene data show CDR1 as LNHNV and CDR2 as YYDKDF (reference sequence). The V segment lost 2 bases and the J segment 6 bases; nucleotides outside the gene matches: 3.

This clone was seen once. The chain combines TRBV5-1 with TRBJ1-1; D is perhaps TRBD1 (6 bases). Germline assignment: CDR1 SGHRS and CDR2 YFSETQ. This CDR3 contains 15 residues. V shed 4 bases and J shed 5 bases, with 18 bases lying between them. The CDR3 region has the DNA TGCGCCAGCAGCCCTAGTCGGGGGGCGGTAACTGAAGCTTTCTTT. Its protein is CASSPSRGAVTEAFF.

V is TRBV5-1 and J is TRBJ2-5; 10 bases agree with TRBD2. J gave up 1 base and V 0 bases, and 3 bases lay outside the gene matches. The CDR3 extends over 16 amino acids. From germline, CDR1 is SGHRS and CDR2 YFSETQ. The CDR3 sequence is CASSLGLAGAQETQYF. The CDR3 DNA is TGCGCCAGCAGCTTGGGGCTAGCGGGGGCCCAAGAGACCCAGTACTTC.